This entry features one T cell receptor (beta chain) sequence. The data stem from a study of blood T cell repertoires in COVID-19. Overall study: Collection of acute and convalescent COVID-19 samples took place in the United States, Italy and Spain. PBMCs, B-cell-depleted T cells, or T cells provided the cDNA or gDNA that made up the material.

As originally analysed: It was from reference gene primer amplification that nucleated cell counts were estimated. The repertoire was sequenced with immunoSEQ multiplex PCR; TCRdb's copy has only in-frame clones and lacks some. Clone size and V and J calls were adopted from that table, with D and trimming inferred from the DNA. The data contain 89,000 or so clones, about 85% of them singletons. The germline gives CDR1 KGHDR, CDR2 SFDVKD. This CDR3 is 14 amino acids long. Trimming took 4 bases from V and 6 from J; bases not matched to a gene: 4. This clonotype was sampled from an elderly man with acute or convalescent COVID-19. The rearrangement links TRBV24-1 to TRBJ1-5, with 8 nucleotides matching TRBD1. The specimen sequenced was peripheral blood. The CDR3: CATSESGGGQPQHF. The DNA for the CDR3 is TGTGCCACCAGTGAGTCAGGGGGCGGTCAGCCCCAGCATTTT.